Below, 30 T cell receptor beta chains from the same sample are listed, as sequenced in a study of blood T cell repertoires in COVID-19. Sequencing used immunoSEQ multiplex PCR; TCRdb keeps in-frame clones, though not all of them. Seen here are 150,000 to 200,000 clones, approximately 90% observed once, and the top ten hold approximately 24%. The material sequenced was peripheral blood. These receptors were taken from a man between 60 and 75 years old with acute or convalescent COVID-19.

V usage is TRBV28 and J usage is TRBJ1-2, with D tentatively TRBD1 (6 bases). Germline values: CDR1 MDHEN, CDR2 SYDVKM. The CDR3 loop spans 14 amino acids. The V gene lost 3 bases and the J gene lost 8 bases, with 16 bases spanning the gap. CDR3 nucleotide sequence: TGTGCCAGCAGTTTCTTACAGGGATTTTTCGGCTACACCTTC. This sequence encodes CASSFLQGFFGYTF.

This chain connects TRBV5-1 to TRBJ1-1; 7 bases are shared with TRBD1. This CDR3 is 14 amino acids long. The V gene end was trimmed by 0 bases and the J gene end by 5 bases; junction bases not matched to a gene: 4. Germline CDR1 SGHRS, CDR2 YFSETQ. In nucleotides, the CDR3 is TGCGCCAGCAGCTTGGCAGGGGGTAGGACTGAAGCTTTCTTT. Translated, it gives CASSLAGGRTEAFF.

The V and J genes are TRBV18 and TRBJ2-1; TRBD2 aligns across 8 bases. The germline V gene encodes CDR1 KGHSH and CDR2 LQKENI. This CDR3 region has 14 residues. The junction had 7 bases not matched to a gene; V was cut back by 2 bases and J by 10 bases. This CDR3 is CASSPGTRGPEQFF. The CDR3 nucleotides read TGTGCCAGCTCACCAGGGACTAGGGGTCCGGAGCAGTTCTTC.

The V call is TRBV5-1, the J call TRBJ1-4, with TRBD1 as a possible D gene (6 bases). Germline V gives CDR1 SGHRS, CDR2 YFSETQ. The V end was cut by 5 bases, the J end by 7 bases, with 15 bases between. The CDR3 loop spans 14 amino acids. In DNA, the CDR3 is TGCGCCAGCAGTGAGGGGGGGACGAGTGAAAAACTGTTTTTT. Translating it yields CASSEGGTSEKLFF.

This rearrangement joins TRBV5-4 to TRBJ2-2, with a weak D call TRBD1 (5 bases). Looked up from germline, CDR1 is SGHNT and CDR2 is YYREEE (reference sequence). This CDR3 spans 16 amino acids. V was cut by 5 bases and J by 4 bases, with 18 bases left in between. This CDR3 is CASSFDRAGLTGELFF. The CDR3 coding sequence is TGTGCCAGCAGTTTCGATCGAGCAGGGCTCACCGGGGAGCTGTTTTTT.

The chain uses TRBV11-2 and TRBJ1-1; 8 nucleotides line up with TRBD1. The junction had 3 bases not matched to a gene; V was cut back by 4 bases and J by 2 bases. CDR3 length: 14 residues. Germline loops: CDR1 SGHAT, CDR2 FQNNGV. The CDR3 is CASSWGQANTEAFF. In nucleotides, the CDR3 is TGTGCCAGCAGCTGGGGACAGGCTAACACTGAAGCTTTCTTT. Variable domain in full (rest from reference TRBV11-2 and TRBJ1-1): EAGVAQSPRYKIIEKRQSVAFWCNPISGHATLYWYQQILGQGPKLLIQFQNNGVVDDSQLPKDRFSAERLKGVDSTLKIQPAKLEDSAVYLCASSWGQANTEAFFGQGTRLTVV.

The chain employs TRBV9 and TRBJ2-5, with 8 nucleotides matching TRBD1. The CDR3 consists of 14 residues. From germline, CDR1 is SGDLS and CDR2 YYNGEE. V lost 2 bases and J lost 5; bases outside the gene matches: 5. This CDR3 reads CASSVRTGRETQYF. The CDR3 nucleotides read TGTGCCAGCAGCGTCCGGACAGGGAGGGAGACCCAGTACTTC.

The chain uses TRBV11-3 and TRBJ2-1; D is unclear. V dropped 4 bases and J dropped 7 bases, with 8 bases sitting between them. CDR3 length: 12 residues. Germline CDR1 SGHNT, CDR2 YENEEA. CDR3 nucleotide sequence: TGTGCCAGCAGCTACTCCGCGAATGAGCAGTTCTTC. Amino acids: CASSYSANEQFF.

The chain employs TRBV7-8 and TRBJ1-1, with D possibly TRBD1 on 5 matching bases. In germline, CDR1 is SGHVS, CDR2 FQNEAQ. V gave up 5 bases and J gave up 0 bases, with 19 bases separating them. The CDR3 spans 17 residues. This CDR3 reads CASSQAGGALMNTEAFF. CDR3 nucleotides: TGTGCCAGCAGCCAGGCCGGAGGGGCTTTGATGAACACTGAAGCTTTCTTT.

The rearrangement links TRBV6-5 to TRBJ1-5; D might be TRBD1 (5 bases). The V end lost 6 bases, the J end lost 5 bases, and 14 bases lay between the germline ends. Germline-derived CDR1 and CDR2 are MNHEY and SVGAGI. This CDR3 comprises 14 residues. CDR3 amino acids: CASSRGGVDQPQHF. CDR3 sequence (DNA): TGTGCCAGCAGCCGGGGGGGGGTCGATCAGCCCCAGCATTTT.

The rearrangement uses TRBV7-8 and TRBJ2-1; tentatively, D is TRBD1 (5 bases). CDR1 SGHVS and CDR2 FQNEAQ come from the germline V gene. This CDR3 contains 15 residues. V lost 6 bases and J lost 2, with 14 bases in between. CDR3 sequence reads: CASRPQGYAYNEQFF. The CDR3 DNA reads TGTGCCAGCAGGCCGCAGGGATATGCCTACAATGAGCAGTTCTTC. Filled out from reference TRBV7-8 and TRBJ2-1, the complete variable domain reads GAGVSQSPRYKVAKRGQDVALRCDPISGHVSLFWYQQALGQGPEFLTYFQNEAQLDKSGLPSDRFFAERPEGSVSTLKIQRTQQEDSAVYLCASRPQGYAYNEQFFGPGTRLTVL.

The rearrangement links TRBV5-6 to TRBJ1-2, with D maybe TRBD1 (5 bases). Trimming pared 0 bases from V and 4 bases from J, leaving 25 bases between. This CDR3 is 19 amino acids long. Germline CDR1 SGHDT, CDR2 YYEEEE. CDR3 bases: TGTGCCAGCAGCTTGGCCGCCTTCGGCTTGCAGGACATCCTCTATGGCTACACCTTC. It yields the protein CASSLAAFGLQDILYGYTF.

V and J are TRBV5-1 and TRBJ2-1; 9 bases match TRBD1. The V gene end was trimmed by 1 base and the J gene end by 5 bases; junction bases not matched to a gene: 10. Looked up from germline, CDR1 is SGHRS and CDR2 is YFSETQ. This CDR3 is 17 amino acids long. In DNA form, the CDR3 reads TGCGCCAGCAGCTTGATCCTCCGGGACAGGGCTCACAATGAGCAGTTCTTC. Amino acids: CASSLILRDRAHNEQFF.

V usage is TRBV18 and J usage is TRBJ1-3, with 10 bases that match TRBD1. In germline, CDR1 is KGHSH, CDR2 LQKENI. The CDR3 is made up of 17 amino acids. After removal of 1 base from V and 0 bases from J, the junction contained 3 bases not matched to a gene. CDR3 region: CASSPRDRGPSGNTIYF. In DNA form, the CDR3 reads TGTGCCAGCTCACCACGTGACAGGGGGCCCTCTGGAAACACCATATATTTT. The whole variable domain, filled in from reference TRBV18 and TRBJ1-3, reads NAGVMQNPRHLVRRRGQEARLRCSPMKGHSHVYWYRQLPEEGLKFMVYLQKENIIDESGMPKERFSAEFPKEGPSILRIQQVVRGDSAAYFCASSPRDRGPSGNTIYFGEGSWLTVV.

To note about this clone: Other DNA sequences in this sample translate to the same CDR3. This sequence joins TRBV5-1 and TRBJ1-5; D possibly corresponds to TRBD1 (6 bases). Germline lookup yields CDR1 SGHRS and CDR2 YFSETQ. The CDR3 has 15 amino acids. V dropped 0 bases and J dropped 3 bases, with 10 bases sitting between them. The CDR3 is CASSLGQGYNQPQHF. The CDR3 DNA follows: TGCGCCAGCAGCTTGGGGCAGGGGTACAATCAGCCCCAGCATTTT.

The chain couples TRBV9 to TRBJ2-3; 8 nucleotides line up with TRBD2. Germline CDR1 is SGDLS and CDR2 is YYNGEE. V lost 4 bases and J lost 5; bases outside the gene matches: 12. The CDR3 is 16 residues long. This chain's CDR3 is CASSPRGAGEVDTQYF. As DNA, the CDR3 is TGTGCCAGCAGCCCCCGGGGAGCGGGAGAGGTAGATACGCAGTATTTT.

For the CDR3, the DNA is TGTGCCAGCAGTGATTACAGGGATCGCGGCTACACCTTC. Translated: CASSDYRDRGYTF. The V and J genes are TRBV6-1 and TRBJ1-2; possibly TRBD1 for D (6 bases). Trimming shortened V by 3 bases and J by 8 bases, and 13 bases separated the two germline ends. CDR1 is MNHNS and CDR2 is SASEGT in the germline V gene. The CDR3 length is 13 residues.

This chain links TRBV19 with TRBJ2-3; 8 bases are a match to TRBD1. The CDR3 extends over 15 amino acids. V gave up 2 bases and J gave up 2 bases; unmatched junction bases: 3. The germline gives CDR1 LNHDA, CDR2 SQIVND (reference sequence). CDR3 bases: TGTGCCAGTAGTATACGGACAGGGTTCACAGATACGCAGTATTTT. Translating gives CASSIRTGFTDTQYF.

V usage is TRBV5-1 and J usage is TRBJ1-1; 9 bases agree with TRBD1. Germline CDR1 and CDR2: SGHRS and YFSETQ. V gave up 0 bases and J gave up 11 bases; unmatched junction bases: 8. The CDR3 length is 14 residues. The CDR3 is CASSLDGGTGMAFF. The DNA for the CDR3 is TGCGCCAGCAGCTTGGATGGAGGGACAGGGATGGCTTTCTTT. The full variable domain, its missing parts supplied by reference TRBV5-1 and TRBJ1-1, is KAGVTQTPRYLIKTRGQQVTLSCSPISGHRSVSWYQQTPGQGLQFLFEYFSETQRNKGNFPGRFSGRQFSNSRSEMNVSTLELGDSALYLCASSLDGGTGMAFFGQGTRLTVV.

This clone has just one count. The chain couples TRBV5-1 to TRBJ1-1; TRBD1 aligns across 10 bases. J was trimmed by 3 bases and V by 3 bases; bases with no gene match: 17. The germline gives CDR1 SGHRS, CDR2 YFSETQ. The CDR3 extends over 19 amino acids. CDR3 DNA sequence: TGCGCCAGCAGCTCCGCCCTCTCGGGACAGGGGAAGGTGTACACTGAAGCTTTCTTT. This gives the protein CASSSALSGQGKVYTEAFF.

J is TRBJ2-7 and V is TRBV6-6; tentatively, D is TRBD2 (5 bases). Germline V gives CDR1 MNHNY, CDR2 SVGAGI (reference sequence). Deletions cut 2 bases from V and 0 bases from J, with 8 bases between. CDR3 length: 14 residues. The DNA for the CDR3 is TGTGCCAGCAGTTACACTAGGACCTCCTACGAGCAGTACGTC. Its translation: CASSYTRTSYEQYV.

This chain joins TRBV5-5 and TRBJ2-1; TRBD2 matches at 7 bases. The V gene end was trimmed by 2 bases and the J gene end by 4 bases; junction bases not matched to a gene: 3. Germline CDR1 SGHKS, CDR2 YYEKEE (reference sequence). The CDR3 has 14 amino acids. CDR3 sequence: CASSLAGLYNEQFF. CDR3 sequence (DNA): TGTGCCAGCAGCTTAGCGGGACTTTACAATGAGCAGTTCTTC.

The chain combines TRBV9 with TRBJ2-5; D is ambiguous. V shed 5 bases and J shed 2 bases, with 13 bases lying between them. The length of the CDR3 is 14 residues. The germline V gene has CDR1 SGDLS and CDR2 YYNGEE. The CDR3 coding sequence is TGTGCCAGCAGTCCTCCCACGAGGCAAGAGACCCAGTACTTC. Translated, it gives CASSPPTRQETQYF.

In DNA form, the CDR3 reads TGTGCCAGCAGCTTAGAATCCTTGGCAGGCTATGGCTACACCTTC. Protein product: CASSLESLAGYGYTF. This rearrangement joins TRBV7-9 to TRBJ1-2; D call uncertain. The CDR3 runs to 15 residues. Trimming took 1 base from V and 4 from J, leaving 13 bases between them. Germline assignment: CDR1 SEHNR and CDR2 FQNEAQ (reference sequence).

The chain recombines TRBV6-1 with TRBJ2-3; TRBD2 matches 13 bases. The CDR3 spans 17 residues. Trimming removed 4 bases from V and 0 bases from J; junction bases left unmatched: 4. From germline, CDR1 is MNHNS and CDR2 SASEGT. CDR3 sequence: CASSGLAGGISTDTQYF. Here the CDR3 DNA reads TGTGCCAGCAGTGGACTAGCGGGAGGAATTAGCACAGATACGCAGTATTTT.

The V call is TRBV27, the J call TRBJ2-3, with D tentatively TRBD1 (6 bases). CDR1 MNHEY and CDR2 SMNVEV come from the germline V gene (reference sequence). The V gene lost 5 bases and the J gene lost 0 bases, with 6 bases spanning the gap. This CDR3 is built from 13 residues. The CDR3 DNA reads TGTGCCAGCAGTACAGGGAGCACAGATACGCAGTATTTT. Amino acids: CASSTGSTDTQYF.

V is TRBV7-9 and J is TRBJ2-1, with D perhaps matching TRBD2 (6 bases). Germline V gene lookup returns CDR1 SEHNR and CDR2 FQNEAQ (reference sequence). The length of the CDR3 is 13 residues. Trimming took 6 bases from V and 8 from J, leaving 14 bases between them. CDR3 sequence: CASRPSPGDEQFF. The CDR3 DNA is TGTGCCAGCAGACCCTCGCCGGGAGATGAGCAGTTCTTC.

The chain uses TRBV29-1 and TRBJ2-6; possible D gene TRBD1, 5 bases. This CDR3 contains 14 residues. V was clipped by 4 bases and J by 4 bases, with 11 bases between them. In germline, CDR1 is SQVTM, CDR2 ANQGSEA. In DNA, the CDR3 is TGCAGCGTTGGGGGCTTAAAGGGGGCCAACGTCCTGACTTTC. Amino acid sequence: CSVGGLKGANVLTF.

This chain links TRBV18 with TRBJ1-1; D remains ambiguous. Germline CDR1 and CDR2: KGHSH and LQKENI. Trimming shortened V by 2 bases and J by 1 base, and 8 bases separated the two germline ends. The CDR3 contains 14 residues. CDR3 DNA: TGTGCCAGCTCACCAAGCTATGGGAACACTGAAGCTTTCTTT. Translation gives CASSPSYGNTEAFF.

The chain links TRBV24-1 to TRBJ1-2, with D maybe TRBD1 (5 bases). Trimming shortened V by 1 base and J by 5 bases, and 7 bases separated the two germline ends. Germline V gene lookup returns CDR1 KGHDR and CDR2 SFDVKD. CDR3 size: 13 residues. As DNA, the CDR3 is TGTGCCACCAGTGATTTCGACAGATATGGCTACACCTTC. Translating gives CATSDFDRYGYTF.